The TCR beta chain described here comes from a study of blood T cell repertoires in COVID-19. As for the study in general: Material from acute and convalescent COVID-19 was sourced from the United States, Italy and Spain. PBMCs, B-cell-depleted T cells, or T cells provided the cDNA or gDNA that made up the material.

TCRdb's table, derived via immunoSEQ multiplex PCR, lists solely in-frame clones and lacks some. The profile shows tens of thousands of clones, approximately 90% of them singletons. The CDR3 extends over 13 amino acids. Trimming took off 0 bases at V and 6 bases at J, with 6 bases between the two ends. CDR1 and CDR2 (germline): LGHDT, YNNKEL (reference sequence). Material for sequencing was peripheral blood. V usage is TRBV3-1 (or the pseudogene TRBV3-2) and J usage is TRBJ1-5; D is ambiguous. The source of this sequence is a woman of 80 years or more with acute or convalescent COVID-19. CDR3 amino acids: CASSQDTRQPQHF. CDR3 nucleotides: TGTGCCAGCAGCCAAGATACTCGTCAGCCCCAGCATTTT.